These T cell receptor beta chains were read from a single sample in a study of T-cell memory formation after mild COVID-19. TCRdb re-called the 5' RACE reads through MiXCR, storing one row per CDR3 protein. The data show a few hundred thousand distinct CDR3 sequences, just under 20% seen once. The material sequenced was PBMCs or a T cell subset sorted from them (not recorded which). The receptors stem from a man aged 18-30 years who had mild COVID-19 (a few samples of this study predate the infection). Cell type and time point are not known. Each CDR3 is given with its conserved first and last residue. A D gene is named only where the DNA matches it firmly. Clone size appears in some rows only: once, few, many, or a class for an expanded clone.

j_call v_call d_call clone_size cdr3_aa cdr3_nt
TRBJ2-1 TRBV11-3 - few CASSLSQYNEQFF TGTGCCAGCAGCTTATCACAGTACAATGAGCAGTTCTTC
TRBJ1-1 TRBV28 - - CASSFDRTEAFF TGTGCCAGCAGTTTTGACAGAACTGAAGCTTTCTTT
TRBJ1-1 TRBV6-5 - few CASSYMGWGTEAFF TGTGCCAGCAGTTATATGGGTTGGGGCACTGAAGCTTTCTTT
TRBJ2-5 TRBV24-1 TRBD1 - CATSDLNRGQETQYF TGTGCCACCAGTGACCTTAACAGGGGGCAAGAGACCCAGTACTTC
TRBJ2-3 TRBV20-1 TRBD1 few CSASGTGIDTQYF TGCAGTGCTAGCGGGACAGGGATAGATACGCAGTATTTT
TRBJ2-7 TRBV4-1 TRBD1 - CASSQEPYGQEEYF TGCGCAAGCAGCCAAGAGCCCTACGGACAGGAGGAGTACTTC
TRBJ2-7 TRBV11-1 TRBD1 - CASSLRPGTAIPYEQYF TGTGCCAGCAGCTTACGACCCGGGACAGCTATTCCCTACGAGCAGTACTTC
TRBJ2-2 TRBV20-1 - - CSATYPNTGELFF TGCAGTGCTACGTACCCGAACACCGGGGAGCTGTTTTTT
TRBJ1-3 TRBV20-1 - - CSGRGTGNTIYF TGCAGTGGGAGGGGTACTGGAAACACCATATATTTT
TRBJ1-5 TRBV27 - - CASSSGRANQPQHF TGTGCCAGCAGCTCCGGACGGGCCAATCAGCCCCAGCATTTT
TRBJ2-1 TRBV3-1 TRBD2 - CASAGDGSYNEQFF TGTGCCAGCGCGGGGGACGGCTCCTACAATGAGCAGTTCTTC
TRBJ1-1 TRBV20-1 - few CSARTRETEAFF TGCAGTGCTAGGACTCGGGAGACTGAAGCTTTCTTT
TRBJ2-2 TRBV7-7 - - CASTGSDTGELFF TGTGCTAGCACCGGAAGCGACACCGGGGAGCTGTTTTTT
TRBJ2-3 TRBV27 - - CASSFLSKLGVTDTQYF TGTGCCAGCAGTTTCCTCTCGAAATTAGGCGTCACAGATACGCAGTATTTT
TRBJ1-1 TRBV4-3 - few CASSQARFTEAFF TGCGCCAGCAGCCAAGCGAGATTCACTGAAGCTTTCTTT
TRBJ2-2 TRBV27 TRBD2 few CASRTPWGRGGHTGELFF TGTGCCAGCAGGACTCCTTGGGGTAGGGGAGGGCACACCGGGGAGCTGTTTTTT
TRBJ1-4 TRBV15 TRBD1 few CATREDRGAEKLFF TGTGCCACCAGGGAAGACAGGGGAGCTGAAAAACTGTTTTTT
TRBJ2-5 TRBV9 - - CASSVAVTGGGETQYF TGTGCCAGCAGCGTAGCTGTTACGGGGGGCGGTGAGACCCAGTACTTC
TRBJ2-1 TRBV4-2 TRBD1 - CASSQDVTGGHNEQFF TGTGCCAGCAGCCAAGATGTCACAGGGGGTCATAATGAGCAGTTCTTC
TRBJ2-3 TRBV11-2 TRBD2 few CASAGGLKDTQYF TGTGCCAGCGCGGGGGGGCTTAAAGATACGCAGTATTTT
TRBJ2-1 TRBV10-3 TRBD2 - CAISESPWTSVNNEQFF TGTGCCATCAGTGAGTCGCCGTGGACTAGCGTTAACAATGAGCAGTTCTTC
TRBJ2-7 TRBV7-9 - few CASSFVARREQYF TGTGCCAGCAGCTTTGTTGCGCGACGCGAGCAGTACTTC
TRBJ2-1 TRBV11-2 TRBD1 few CASSPQTGGYNEQFF TGTGCCAGCAGCCCCCAGACAGGGGGCTACAATGAGCAGTTCTTC
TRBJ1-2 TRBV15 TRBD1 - CATSRGLRQGADYGYTF TGTGCCACCAGCAGAGGGTTAAGACAGGGGGCGGACTATGGCTACACCTTC
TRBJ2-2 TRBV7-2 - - CASSLVAGSGGELFF TGTGCCAGCAGCTTAGTGGCAGGGTCGGGCGGGGAGCTGTTTTTT
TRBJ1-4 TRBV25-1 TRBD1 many CASSGDREVEKLFF TGTGCCAGCAGTGGGGACAGGGAGGTTGAAAAACTGTTTTTT
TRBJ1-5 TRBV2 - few CASSSDPGGNQPQHF TGTGCCAGCAGCTCGGACCCAGGGGGCAATCAGCCCCAGCATTTT
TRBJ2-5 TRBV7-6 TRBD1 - CASSFGQVKLQETQYF TGTGCCAGCAGCTTCGGACAGGTTAAACTCCAAGAGACCCAGTACTTC
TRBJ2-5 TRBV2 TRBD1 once CASSIDRVETQYF TGTGCCAGCAGTATCGACAGGGTGGAGACCCAGTACTTC
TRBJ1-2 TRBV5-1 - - CASSLQGEDGYTF TGCGCCAGCAGCCTACAGGGCGAGGATGGCTACACCTTC
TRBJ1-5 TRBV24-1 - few CATSDEWQNQPQHF TGTGCCACCAGTGATGAATGGCAAAATCAGCCCCAGCATTTT
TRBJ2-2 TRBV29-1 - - CSVVPLSGAGTGELFF TGCAGCGTTGTTCCCCTCTCGGGTGCCGGGACCGGGGAGCTGTTTTTT